These 32 T cell receptor beta chains were all obtained from the same sample, sequenced in a study of T cell responses to AZD1222 COVID-19 vaccine. Only in-frame clones appear in the TCRdb table, and some are missing; sequencing was by immunoSEQ multiplex PCR. Of roughly 67,000 clones in the sample, about four fifths were seen once. The sample here was peripheral blood, taken on day 0 of AZD1222 vaccination. These receptors were obtained from an adult in good health.

The V and J genes are TRBV5-8 and TRBJ2-7; the match to TRBD1 covers 7 bases. V shed 4 bases, J shed 0 bases, and the junction held 7 bases outside the gene matches. The CDR3 is 15 residues long. Germline assignment: CDR1 SGHTS and CDR2 YDEGEE. In nucleotides, the CDR3 is TGTGCCAGCAGCCGGGGACAGACGTTCTCCTACGAGCAGTACTTC. This encodes CASSRGQTFSYEQYF.

This chain joins TRBV4-1 and TRBJ1-3, with D unclear. The germline CDR1 and CDR2 sequences are MGHRA and YSYEKL. The ends were cut back, 2 bases at V and 0 bases at J, with 5 bases in the middle. The CDR3 has 14 amino acids. The CDR3 loop reads CASSQLISGNTIYF. DNA for the CDR3: TGCGCCAGCAGCCAACTGATCTCTGGAAACACCATATATTTT.

The gene calls are TRBV7-2 and TRBJ2-2; D ambiguous. Trimming removed 5 bases from V and 4 bases from J, with 11 bases in between. Germline values: CDR1 SGHTA, CDR2 FQGNSA. The CDR3 totals 14 residues. The CDR3 is CASSPVTITGELFF. CDR3 sequence (DNA): TGTGCCAGCAGCCCGGTAACGATCACCGGGGAGCTGTTTTTT.

The V gene is TRBV9, the J gene TRBJ2-7; D ambiguous. The CDR3 is made up of 13 amino acids. The ends were cut back, 5 bases at V and 0 bases at J, with 9 bases in the middle. Per the germline V gene, CDR1 is SGDLS and CDR2 is YYNGEE. For the CDR3, the DNA is TGTGCCAGCAGGAACGACGACTCCTACGAGCAGTACTTC. Translation gives CASRNDDSYEQYF.

The chain carries TRBV4-3 and TRBJ2-1; D perhaps matches TRBD2 (6 bases). V gave up 0 bases and J gave up 6 bases, with 6 bases separating them. Germline V gene lookup returns CDR1 LGHNA and CDR2 YSLEER. The CDR3 has 13 amino acids. The CDR3 sequence is CASSQEEGNEQFF. Written as DNA, the CDR3 is TGCGCCAGCAGCCAAGAGGAGGGCAATGAGCAGTTCTTC.

V gene TRBV7-9 combines with J gene TRBJ1-3; no reliable D call. CDR3 size: 15 residues. Germline CDR1 SEHNR, CDR2 FQNEAQ (reference sequence). Trimming removed 4 bases at V and 0 bases at J, with 10 bases between. The DNA of the CDR3 is TGTGCCAGCAGCTCGTGGGGTTTCTCTGGAAACACCATATATTTT. Its translation: CASSSWGFSGNTIYF.

This sequence joins TRBV2 and TRBJ2-1; D gene ambiguous. V dropped 7 bases and J dropped 6 bases, with 16 bases sitting between them. The CDR3 covers 14 residues. Germline V gives CDR1 SNHLY, CDR2 FYNNEI. The CDR3 coding sequence is TGTGCCAGCACGACCCTAGTAATCGGCAATGAGCAGTTCTTC. Translation gives CASTTLVIGNEQFF.

The chain joins TRBV27 to TRBJ2-7; tentatively, D is TRBD2 (6 bases). Per the germline V gene, CDR1 is MNHEY and CDR2 is SMNVEV (reference sequence). This CDR3 has 17 residues. The V gene lost 5 bases and the J gene lost 2 bases, with 22 bases spanning the gap. This chain's CDR3 is CASSGGIGRDHTYEQYF. In DNA, the CDR3 is TGTGCCAGCAGTGGGGGGATCGGACGGGACCATACCTACGAGCAGTACTTC.

The chain employs TRBV7-2 and TRBJ2-1, with D uncertain. V was cut by 1 base and J by 6 bases, with 13 bases left in between. This CDR3 has 15 residues. Germline-derived CDR1 and CDR2 are SGHTA and FQGNSA. The CDR3 DNA sequence: TGTGCCAGCAGCTTAGATATCTGGGTGGGCAATGAGCAGTTCTTC. It yields the protein CASSLDIWVGNEQFF. Supplemented by reference TRBV7-2 and TRBJ2-1, the full variable domain reads GAGVSQSPSNKVTEKGKDVELRCDPISGHTALYWYRQSLGQGLEFLIYFQGNSAPDKSGLPSDRFSAERTGGSVSTLTIQRTQQEDSAVYLCASSLDIWVGNEQFFGPGTRLTVL.

This clone was found once. The chain links TRBV3-1 (or the pseudogene TRBV3-2) to TRBJ2-7, with D uncertain. The CDR3 sequence is 15 residues long. From germline, CDR1 is LGHDT and CDR2 YNNKEL (reference sequence). The V end was cut by 0 bases, the J end by 3 bases, with 12 bases between. The CDR3 DNA reads TGTGCCAGCAGCCAAGATCCAGGATTTGGCTACGAGCAGTACTTC. Protein sequence: CASSQDPGFGYEQYF.

This chain links TRBV18 with TRBJ1-3; D unresolved. CDR3 size: 15 residues. The germline V gene encodes CDR1 KGHSH and CDR2 LQKENI. V lost 3 bases to trimming and J lost 0 bases, with 9 bases between them. The DNA for the CDR3 is TGTGCCAGCTCACCCCTTACCAACTCTGGAAACACCATATATTTT. Its translation is CASSPLTNSGNTIYF.

The chain couples TRBV10-1 to TRBJ2-5; TRBD1 agrees at 7 bases. From germline, CDR1 is WNHNN and CDR2 SYGVQD (reference sequence). V was pared by 3 bases and J by 5 bases, with 6 bases of the junction left unmatched. The CDR3 spans 14 residues. The CDR3, as DNA: TGCGCCAGCAGTGAAGCCACAGGGGTGGAGACCCAGTACTTC. This translates into CASSEATGVETQYF.

The chain carries TRBV7-9 and TRBJ1-2; D gene uncertain. The CDR3 is made up of 16 amino acids. V lost 5 bases and J lost 5, with 21 bases in between. Per the germline V gene, CDR1 is SEHNR and CDR2 is FQNEAQ (reference sequence). DNA of the CDR3: TGTGCCAGCAGCAATGGGGTGGGCTTAGGCGGATATGGCTACACCTTC. It translates to CASSNGVGLGGYGYTF.

The rearrangement links TRBV5-1 to TRBJ1-1; D is unresolved. Germline V CDR1 and CDR2: SGHRS, YFSETQ. The V and J ends lost 1 base and 2 bases respectively, with 15 bases between them. The CDR3 extends over 16 amino acids. The CDR3 nucleotides read TGCGCCAGCAGCTTGCAATGGGCGGGTGGAAACACTGAAGCTTTCTTT. This translates into CASSLQWAGGNTEAFF.

The V gene is TRBV29-1, the J gene TRBJ1-2, with no clear D. V was cut by 4 bases and J by 4 bases, with 19 bases left in between. The CDR3 sequence is 15 residues long. Germline V gene sequence: CDR1 SQVTM, CDR2 ANQGSEA. CDR3: CSVAQAGKGSYGYTF. The CDR3 DNA follows: TGCAGCGTTGCGCAGGCTGGGAAAGGCTCCTATGGCTACACCTTC. Combining the CDR3 with reference TRBV29-1 and TRBJ1-2 gives the whole variable domain SAVISQKPSRDICQRGTSLTIQCQVDSQVTMMFWYRQQPGQSLTLIATANQGSEATYESGFVIDKFPISRPNLTFSTLTVSNMSPEDSSIYLCSVAQAGKGSYGYTFGSGTRLTVV.

The chain is built from TRBV6-6 and TRBJ2-3; a weak D match, TRBD2 (6 bases). The CDR3 has 13 amino acids. V shed 7 bases and J shed 1 base, with 9 bases lying between them. Germline CDR1 and CDR2: MNHNY and SVGAGI (reference sequence). CDR3 coding DNA: TGTGCCAGCATGTTAGCGGGCACAGATACGCAGTATTTT. As protein: CASMLAGTDTQYF.

This clone occurred a few times. The J gene is TRBJ2-1, the V gene TRBV7-2; D may be TRBD1 (6 bases). The germline gives CDR1 SGHTA, CDR2 FQGNSA. The CDR3 has 12 amino acids. V gave up 5 bases and J gave up 10 bases, with 12 bases separating them. The CDR3 DNA is TGTGCCAGCAGCACGACAGGAGGCGAGCAGTTCTTC. Encoded protein: CASSTTGGEQFF. Using reference TRBV7-2 and TRBJ2-1 for the parts outside the CDR3, the full variable domain is GAGVSQSPSNKVTEKGKDVELRCDPISGHTALYWYRQSLGQGLEFLIYFQGNSAPDKSGLPSDRFSAERTGGSVSTLTIQRTQQEDSAVYLCASSTTGGEQFFGPGTRLTVL.

The rearrangement uses TRBV21-1 and TRBJ2-7; the D segment call TRBD1 is taken from the table without a DNA check. TRBV21-1 is listed as a pseudogene. The CDR3 covers 16 residues. The CDR3 region has the DNA TGTGCCAGCAGCGAATGGGAGGCAGGGGGCGGTTACGAGCAGTACTTC. Translation: CASSEWEAGGGYEQYF.

This chain uses TRBV10-2 with TRBJ2-5, with 9 bases that match TRBD1. The CDR3 length is 15 residues. Germline loops: CDR1 WSHSY, CDR2 SAAADI. Trimming at V came to 6 bases and at J to 4 bases, leaving 9 bases not matched to a gene. In nucleotides, the CDR3 is TGCGCCAGCAGACCGGGACAGGGACATTCAGAGACCCAGTACTTC. It encodes CASRPGQGHSETQYF.

V gene TRBV9 combines with J gene TRBJ2-3; D gene uncertain. V lost 0 bases to trimming and J lost 5 bases, with 13 bases between them. The CDR3 spans 15 residues. Germline V gene lookup returns CDR1 SGDLS and CDR2 YYNGEE. CDR3 region: CASSVGGSRLDTQYF. The CDR3, as DNA: TGTGCCAGCAGCGTAGGTGGTTCTCGTTTAGATACGCAGTATTTT.

The V gene is TRBV9, the J gene TRBJ2-5, with 12 bases that match TRBD2. CDR3 length: 15 residues. With 4 bases clipped from V and 2 bases from J, the junction kept 3 bases outside the gene matches. CDR1 and CDR2 from the germline V gene are SGDLS and YYNGEE. The CDR3, as DNA: TGTGCCAGCAGCCCGCTAGCGGGGGGGCAAGAGACCCAGTACTTC. Protein product: CASSPLAGGQETQYF.

This sequence joins TRBV9 and TRBJ1-6; D remains ambiguous. The CDR3 contains 14 residues. Germline V lookup: CDR1 SGDLS, CDR2 YYNGEE. V shed 4 bases and J shed 6 bases, with 11 bases lying between them. The CDR3 is CASSSLLGNSPLHF. CDR3 nucleotides: TGTGCCAGCAGCTCACTTTTGGGTAATTCACCCCTCCACTTT.

The gene calls are TRBV21-1 and TRBJ1-2; the D call of TRBD1 is as the table states it, not checked on the DNA. TRBV21-1 is labeled a pseudogene. The CDR3 extends over 19 amino acids. This chain's CDR3 is CASSTAPGAGGEKDYGYTF. The CDR3 DNA reads TGTGCCAGCAGCACCGCCCCAGGGGCAGGGGGAGAAAAGGACTATGGCTACACCTTC.

Here the CDR3 DNA reads TGCGCCAGCAGCCAGGGGGTGACAGGTCTAGCCAAAAACATTCAGTACTTC. Protein product: CASSQGVTGLAKNIQYF. The chain recombines TRBV4-3 with TRBJ2-4, with D perhaps matching TRBD1 (6 bases). Germline CDR1 reads LGHNA; CDR2 reads YSLEER. Trimming pared 3 bases from V and 0 bases from J, leaving 15 bases between. The length of the CDR3 is 17 residues.

The V and J genes are TRBV5-6 and TRBJ2-3; D is unresolved. Between the trimmed V and J ends, which lost 4 bases and 0 bases, there was a span of 9 bases. Germline CDR1 SGHDT, CDR2 YYEEEE. CDR3 length: 14 residues. The CDR3 DNA is TGTGCCAGCAGCGCCGGATTGAGCACAGATACGCAGTATTTT. Protein: CASSAGLSTDTQYF.

This chain links TRBV7-2 with TRBJ1-4; tentatively, D is TRBD1 (6 bases). The CDR3 runs 14 residues. V lost 5 bases and J lost 4, with 11 bases in between. Germline CDR1 and CDR2: SGHTA and FQGNSA. The CDR3 is CASSPTDSNEKLFF. The CDR3 coding sequence is TGTGCCAGCAGCCCAACGGACAGTAATGAAAAACTGTTTTTT.

V is TRBV28 and J is TRBJ2-3; the match to TRBD2 covers 11 bases. This CDR3 has 18 amino acids. The V gene's germline CDR1 is MDHEN and CDR2 SYDVKM. J lost 2 bases, V lost 3 bases, and 10 bases had no gene match. Here the CDR3 reads CASSFSPTSGGDTDTQYF. In nucleotides, the CDR3 is TGTGCCAGCAGTTTCTCCCCCACTAGCGGGGGAGACACAGATACGCAGTATTTT.

Written as DNA, the CDR3 is TGTGCCAGCTCACCTTTACAGGGTACCACCGGGGAGCTGTTTTTT. It specifies CASSPLQGTTGELFF. This chain connects TRBV18 to TRBJ2-2; tentatively, D is TRBD1 (6 bases). Germline lookup yields CDR1 KGHSH and CDR2 LQKENI. V lost 3 bases to trimming and J lost 4 bases, with 12 bases between them. The CDR3 sequence is 15 residues long. Full variable domain (remainder filled in from reference TRBV18 and TRBJ2-2): NAGVMQNPRHLVRRRGQEARLRCSPMKGHSHVYWYRQLPEEGLKFMVYLQKENIIDESGMPKERFSAEFPKEGPSILRIQQVVRGDSAAYFCASSPLQGTTGELFFGEGSRLTVL.

In this sample, this clone turned up once. This sequence joins TRBV7-2 and TRBJ2-7; 10 bases align to TRBD1. Germline CDR1 SGHTA, CDR2 FQGNSA. CDR3 size: 15 residues. Losses at the gene ends were 5 bases for V and 1 base for J; bases not matched to a gene: 5. The CDR3 here is CASSMGQGISYEQYF. The DNA for the CDR3 is TGTGCCAGCAGCATGGGACAGGGGATTTCCTACGAGCAGTACTTC.

This clone has just one count. The rearrangement uses TRBV11-2 and TRBJ1-1; D uncertain. Trimming shortened V by 3 bases and J by 1 base, and 6 bases separated the two germline ends. CDR3 size: 13 residues. Germline CDR1 is SGHAT and CDR2 is FQNNGV. The CDR3 DNA reads TGTGCCAGCAGCTTTCAGCGGAACACTGAAGCTTTCTTT. It codes for CASSFQRNTEAFF.

As to this clone: The junction and the germline gene differ at one end; a read error may be behind it. The rearrangement links TRBV7-7 to TRBJ2-1; no clear D gene. The germline V gene has CDR1 SSHAT and CDR2 FNYEAQ (reference sequence). The CDR3 has 13 amino acids. This CDR3 is CASSSRPSNEQFF. The CDR3 DNA is TGTGCTAGCAGCTCAAGACCATCCAATGAGCAGTTCTTC.

The chain combines TRBV5-5 with TRBJ1-5; the D gene is possibly TRBD1 (5 bases). This CDR3 has 16 residues. The ends were cut back, 4 bases at V and 3 bases at J, with 17 bases in the middle. The germline V gene encodes CDR1 SGHKS and CDR2 YYEKEE (reference sequence). The CDR3 DNA is TGTGCCAGCAGCAGCGGGACTCGCCCCAACAATCAGCCCCAGCATTTT. Translated, it gives CASSSGTRPNNQPQHF. The variable domain in full, with the rest retrieved from reference TRBV5-5 and TRBJ1-5, is DAGVTQSPTHLIKTRGQQVTLRCSPISGHKSVSWYQQVLGQGPQFIFQYYEKEERGRGNFPDRFSARQFPNYSSELNVNALLLGDSALYLCASSSGTRPNNQPQHFGDGTRLSIL.